A selection of T cell receptor beta chains follows, all from one sample in a study of T cell responses to AZD1222 COVID-19 vaccine. Method: immunoSEQ multiplex PCR; TCRdb's copy keeps in-frame clones and lacks some. The table records about 69,000 clones, around four fifths of them present only once. The source material was peripheral blood, sampled 28 days after the second AZD1222 dose. These receptors were collected from an adult who received the AZD1222 COVID-19 vaccine. The CDR3 runs from the conserved cysteine through the conserved F or W. The D gene is left open where the match is weak. The listing skips clone size in some rows; elsewhere it reads once, few, many or a size class.

j_gene: TRBJ2-2; v_gene: TRBV12-3/TRBV12-4; abundance: few; d_gene: .; CDR3nt: TGTGCCAGCAGTAAGGGGCTCGGGGAGCTGTTTTTT; CDR3aa: CASSKGLGELFF
j_gene: TRBJ1-5; v_gene: TRBV3-1/TRBV3-2; abundance: few; d_gene: TRBD1; CDR3nt: TGTGCCAGCAGCCAAGCCATACGAGGGGGCGATCAGCCCCAGCATTTT; CDR3aa: CASSQAIRGGDQPQHF
j_gene: TRBJ1-6; v_gene: TRBV27; abundance: once; d_gene: TRBD1; CDR3nt: TGTGCCAGCAGTTCCGGACAGGCAAGGAGCTCCTATAATTCACCCCTCCACTTT; CDR3aa: CASSSGQARSSYNSPLHF
j_gene: TRBJ1-5; v_gene: TRBV2; abundance: .; d_gene: .; CDR3nt: TGTGCCAGCAGTGTTGGGGGGTCGGGCAATCAGCCCCAGCATTTT; CDR3aa: CASSVGGSGNQPQHF
j_gene: TRBJ2-1; v_gene: TRBV11-2; abundance: .; d_gene: .; CDR3nt: TGTGCCAGCAGCTTAGCAGGGTCCGTCGATGAGCAGTTCTTC; CDR3aa: CASSLAGSVDEQFF
j_gene: TRBJ1-2; v_gene: TRBV10-2; abundance: .; d_gene: .; CDR3nt: TGCGCCAGCAGTGCAGGGGTCTATGGCTACACCTTC; CDR3aa: CASSAGVYGYTF
j_gene: TRBJ2-3; v_gene: TRBV5-5; abundance: .; d_gene: TRBD2; CDR3nt: TGTGCCAGCAGCTTGGGACCCCCCCGGGTTAGCGGGGGAACCACCGATACGCAGTATTTT; CDR3aa: CASSLGPPRVSGGTTDTQYF
j_gene: TRBJ2-1; v_gene: TRBV11-3; abundance: .; d_gene: TRBD1; CDR3nt: TGTGCCAGCAGCGATCCGGGACAGGGAGACAATGAGCAGTTCTTC; CDR3aa: CASSDPGQGDNEQFF
j_gene: TRBJ2-3; v_gene: TRBV12-3/TRBV12-4; abundance: .; d_gene: .; CDR3nt: TGTGCCAGCACCATGCCCAGCACAGATACGCAGTATTTT; CDR3aa: CASTMPSTDTQYF
j_gene: TRBJ1-2; v_gene: TRBV7-9; abundance: .; d_gene: TRBD1; CDR3nt: TGTGCCAGCAGCTCGCCGGGACAGGGTATAAACTATGGCTACACCTTC; CDR3aa: CASSSPGQGINYGYTF
j_gene: TRBJ1-5; v_gene: TRBV6-1; abundance: .; d_gene: .; CDR3nt: TGTGCCAGCAGTGACGACAGGAATCAGCCCCAGCATTTT; CDR3aa: CASSDDRNQPQHF
j_gene: TRBJ2-7; v_gene: TRBV27; abundance: .; d_gene: .; CDR3nt: TGTGCCAGCAGTTTAGGCGTAGCCTTCTACGAGCAGTACTTC; CDR3aa: CASSLGVAFYEQYF
j_gene: TRBJ1-1; v_gene: TRBV19; abundance: few; d_gene: .; CDR3nt: TGTGCCAGTAGAATGGACCCCCAATCGACTGAAGCTTTCTTT; CDR3aa: CASRMDPQSTEAFF
j_gene: TRBJ1-1; v_gene: TRBV27; abundance: few; d_gene: TRBD1; CDR3nt: TGTGCCAGCAGCTGGGACAGCGGGAACACTGAAGCTTTCTTT; CDR3aa: CASSWDSGNTEAFF
j_gene: TRBJ2-5; v_gene: TRBV11-3; abundance: .; d_gene: .; CDR3nt: TGTGCCAGCAGCGTAGGGAACAGGGTCGCCGGCAAAGAGACCCAGTACTTC; CDR3aa: CASSVGNRVAGKETQYF
j_gene: TRBJ2-3; v_gene: TRBV6-6; abundance: .; d_gene: TRBD1; CDR3nt: TGTGCCAGCAGTCGATTACTCCGACAGGGGAGGGATACGCAGTATTTT; CDR3aa: CASSRLLRQGRDTQYF
j_gene: TRBJ2-7; v_gene: TRBV12-3/TRBV12-4; abundance: .; d_gene: .; CDR3nt: TGTGCCAGCAGTTTCGACAGATCCTACGAGCAGTACTTC; CDR3aa: CASSFDRSYEQYF
j_gene: TRBJ2-1; v_gene: TRBV30; abundance: .; d_gene: TRBD1; CDR3nt: TGTGCCTGGAAACAGGGGCGTGAGCAGTTCTTC; CDR3aa: CAWKQGREQFF
j_gene: TRBJ2-1; v_gene: TRBV6-6; abundance: .; d_gene: .; CDR3nt: TGTGCCAGCGACGGGGGAGGGGGTTACAATGAGCAGTTCTTC; CDR3aa: CASDGGGGYNEQFF
j_gene: TRBJ2-1; v_gene: TRBV7-9; abundance: .; d_gene: .; CDR3nt: TGTGCCAGCAGCTTAGGCCGGACACCATACAATGAGCAGTTCTTC; CDR3aa: CASSLGRTPYNEQFF
j_gene: TRBJ2-6; v_gene: TRBV4-1; abundance: .; d_gene: .; CDR3nt: TGCGCCAGCAGCCAACCCGGGGCCAACGTCCTGACTTTC; CDR3aa: CASSQPGANVLTF
j_gene: TRBJ1-4; v_gene: TRBV13; abundance: few; d_gene: .; CDR3nt: TGTGCCAGCAGCTTAGAGGGTTGGGGTGAAAAACTGTTTTTT; CDR3aa: CASSLEGWGEKLFF
j_gene: TRBJ2-5; v_gene: TRBV18; abundance: .; d_gene: .; CDR3nt: TGTGCCAGCTCACCCAAGATTGAGACCCAGTACTTC; CDR3aa: CASSPKIETQYF
j_gene: TRBJ1-5; v_gene: TRBV7-2; abundance: .; d_gene: .; CDR3nt: TGTGCCAGCAGCTTAAAGGGGCTTGGCAATCAGCCCCAGCATTTT; CDR3aa: CASSLKGLGNQPQHF
j_gene: TRBJ1-3; v_gene: TRBV6-2/TRBV6-3; abundance: .; d_gene: .; CDR3nt: TGTGCCAGCAGCAAAAACTCTGGAAACACCATATATTTT; CDR3aa: CASSKNSGNTIYF
j_gene: TRBJ2-1; v_gene: TRBV28; abundance: .; d_gene: TRBD2; CDR3nt: TGTGCCAGCAGCGGACTAGTTCAGTTCTTC; CDR3aa: CASSGLVQFF
j_gene: TRBJ1-2; v_gene: TRBV10-2; abundance: .; d_gene: .; CDR3nt: TGCGCCAGCAGTGAGTCTGGACAGTATGGCTACACCTTC; CDR3aa: CASSESGQYGYTF
j_gene: TRBJ1-1; v_gene: TRBV9; abundance: .; d_gene: .; CDR3nt: TGTGCCAGCAACAGAACAGGGATTGGAAGGAACACTGAAGCTTTCTTT; CDR3aa: CASNRTGIGRNTEAFF
j_gene: TRBJ2-6; v_gene: TRBV19; abundance: .; d_gene: .; CDR3nt: TGTGCCAGTAGTATCACAGGGACTGGGGCCAACGTCCTGACTTTC; CDR3aa: CASSITGTGANVLTF
j_gene: TRBJ1-5; v_gene: TRBV3-1/TRBV3-2; abundance: .; d_gene: .; CDR3nt: TGTGCCAGCAGCCAACTCTTAGGGGAGGGTCAGCCCCAGCATTTT; CDR3aa: CASSQLLGEGQPQHF
j_gene: TRBJ2-6; v_gene: TRBV7-9; abundance: .; d_gene: .; CDR3nt: TGTGCCAGCAGCTCCCCTGGGGCCAACGTCCTGACTTTC; CDR3aa: CASSSPGANVLTF